This T cell receptor (beta chain) was documented in a study of shared clonotypes between healthy human individuals. Germline CDR1 and CDR2: SGHAT and FQNNGV. The CDR3 contains 15 residues. Trimming pared 5 bases from V and 6 bases from J, leaving 19 bases between. Study findings and constraints: Clonotypes shared by all four donors outscored non-shared clonotypes in generation probability. Only blood was sampled, and tissue TCR repertoires likely differ from blood ones. When naive CD4 clonotypes were compared across several donors, approximately 5% were shared.

The table came from immunoSEQ multiplex PCR; TCRdb's copy has only in-frame clones and leaves some out. The repertoire consists of about 2.4 million clones, with roughly 93% occurring once and the leading ten covering around 0.4%. Note on this clone: Its target is not known.

The chain has TRBV11-2 and TRBJ1-2, with TRBD1 as a possible D gene (6 bases). Sequenced material: naive CD4+ T cells from PBMCs. Subset reported: CD45RA+ positively selected. The clonotype originates from a man aged 18 to 30 in good health. Some clones in this sample may be carry-over from other donors' samples. CDR3 bases: TGTGCCAGCAGCCCAGTGAGGGGGGTGTGGGATGGCTACACCTTC. Protein product: CASSPVRGVWDGYTF.